This T cell receptor beta chain was sequenced in a study of regulatory T cells in long-lasting Graves disease (dated by TCRdb to the early 2020s). For context, the study as a whole: Newly diagnosed Graves' disease patients had taken antithyroid drugs for less than 3 months. The study was conducted in China and was registered as a clinical trial. A total of roughly 35 samples underwent TCR sequencing: some 13 from persistent and around 20 from newly diagnosed Graves' disease patients. Patients with persistent Graves' disease were compared with patients with newly diagnosed Graves' disease using TCR sequencing and RNA sequencing of peripheral blood. Broader findings and caveats from the paper: Compared with newly diagnosed patients, persistent Graves' disease patients had lower TCR Shannon entropy and fewer highly expanded clones, which suggests clonal expansion. Sequencing and analysis were limited to the TCR beta chain. The small sample size was acknowledged by the authors as a limitation that may reduce accuracy. Peripheral blood alone was examined, since thyroid tissue, which constituted the primary lesion, could not be accessed. TRBV28, TRBJ1-2 and TRBJ2-5 were preferentially used in persistent disease, while TRBV20-1 and TRBJ2-1 were favored in newly diagnosed disease. A larger number of public clonotypes was shared among persistent patients (fewer than 3,000) than among newly diagnosed patients (roughly 1,000).

From a lookup of the germline V gene, CDR1 and CDR2 are KGHSH and LQKENI. From its cysteine to its phenylalanine, the CDR3 spans 17 amino acids. CDR3 DNA is the only sequence kept; it has 51 bases, read in frame from the first base. Trimming costs V 1 base and J 1 base, and their ends lie 16 bases apart. The library relied on multiplex PCR. Sequenced using an Illumina HiSeq 4000. iRepertoire HTBI primers and Arm-PCR amplification of CDR3 regions were used to construct TCR beta libraries. Before sequencing, the PCR products went through gel purification. The source study handled its data this way. Across samples, about 63 TRBV and 13 to 15 TRBJ segments were identified and used for gene usage analysis of CDR3 amino acid clonotypes. COPE and FqMerger were used to merge filtered high-quality paired reads into contigs. BLAST was used to align contigs to IMGT TRBV, TRBD and TRBJ reference genes, and CDR3 was defined according to IMGT. Clonotypes above 0.1% frequency were classified as highly expanded clones. Shannon entropy was used to measure repertoire diversity, and the Gini coefficient was used to measure V-J evenness. Public clonotypes were defined as clonotypes shared by more than one individual. The public reads were reanalyzed by TCRdb: fastp trimming at Q25, MiXCR alignment, in-frame beta chains only. Every CDR3 protein is listed once, alongside the most common genes and DNA of its rows. TCRdb, rather than the study authors, made the V and J calls. Within this sample are roughly 320,000 distinct CDR3 sequences, with 15% to 20% of them counted one time only. 25% to 30% of the sample goes to the ten largest clones.

According to the study, the label for this sample's time point signals: newly diagnosed GD, antithyroid drugs for less than 3 months. RNA was extracted from PBMCs in TRIzol for both TCR sequencing and RNA sequencing. Graves' disease was diagnosed according to American Thyroid Association guidelines. Patients for the study were recruited at an endocrinology department in Xi'an, China. From each patient, 7.5 to 10 milliliters of peripheral blood was collected into an EDTA anticoagulant tube. Ficoll Paque Plus density gradient separation was used to isolate PBMCs, and no further T cell sorting was done. An Agilent 2100 Bioanalyzer and agarose gel were used to assess RNA quality, and a NanoDrop 2000 was used to measure RNA concentration. At least ten counts were recorded for this clonotype. Its antigen is unknown. No base quality information exists; no much larger clone differs at one position. In addition, the sample was reused for a study of T cells in Graves' hyperthyroidism and ophthalmopathy. The second publication reports: A patient counted as having stable Graves' hyperthyroidism if no progression to ophthalmopathy occurred over 18 months of follow-up. The hyperthyroidism patients were between 18 and 65 years old and newly diagnosed, with a disease duration of less than 2 months. Exclusion was applied to patients with uncontrolled infections, other autoimmune diseases, pregnancy or lactation. Diagnoses were established on the basis of clinical symptoms, serum thyroxine and TRAb, thyroid ultrasound, and orbital computed tomography. The TCR CDR3 was subjected to a first round of RT-PCR using the HTBI primer set and the Qiagen OneStep RT-PCR kit. Blood samples also contained most of the expanded thyroid clonotypes (frequency above 0.001), which suggests that blood repertoires may reflect thyroid immune responses. In cross-validation, a model built on a 13 V-J signature told ophthalmopathy apart from stable hyperthyroidism with approximately 90% sensitivity and approximately 81% specificity, and in testing the same model reached 80%/75%. In validation, progression to ophthalmopathy was predicted by the model with 70.59% sensitivity and around 75% specificity, a median of approximately 6.5 months before onset. A discovery cohort of about 96 patients, about 40 with Graves' ophthalmopathy and approximately 60 with stable Graves' hyperthyroidism, was used to find distinguishing TCR V-J signatures. Whether ophthalmopathy could be predicted prospectively was tested in an independent validation cohort made up of under 20 hyperthyroidism patients plus 17 patients who later progressed to ophthalmopathy. The approximately 100 discovery patients were randomly divided into training and test sets at a 7:3 ratio. Thyroid tissue and blood T-cell repertoires from more than five Graves' hyperthyroidism patients were also compared in the study. Following sampling, methimazole starting at 30 mg daily was given to hyperthyroidism patients, and high-dose intravenous methylprednisolone was given to ophthalmopathy patients. Libraries were constructed in a second round of multiplex PCR, after which size selection and purification were performed. Paired-end sequencing of the libraries was performed with 100 bp reads on an Illumina HiSeq2000. SOAPnuke was used to process the raw data, removing reads that contained adapters or uncalled bases, had a mean Phred below 15, or lacked an exact match to the constant primer or identifier. High-quality paired reads were merged with COPE v1.2.5, and unique nucleotide sequences were defined as clonotypes. Clonotypes were aligned to IMGT TRBV, TRBD and TRBJ reference segments using MiTCR v1.1. Analysis was restricted to V-J combinations with a frequency above 0.0001, which covered about 99% of repertoires. The TCS score was defined as F50 (clonal expansion) divided by E x V (chaos), with BLOSUM62-based TCRdist calculated between CDR3 peptides within each V-J. Welch's t-statistics and random forest reduced around 510 V-J features to 10 to 15, which were used in a naive Bayes classifier (R e1071). No statistical method was used to fix the sample size in advance, and group allocation was not hidden from the investigators. TCR Vbeta CDR3 sequencing of 120 to 150 peripheral blood samples (43 ophthalmopathy, 75 to 85 hyperthyroidism and approximately 17 progressor patients) is reported in the paper.

This clonotype was sampled from a man aged 35-49 years with Graves disease. Donor details come from another sample of the same person, matched by shared clones. Sample: peripheral blood mononuclear cells (PBMCs), taken at new diagnosis, from a patient treated with antithyroid drugs. Recombination joined TRBV18 with TRBJ2-5, with the D gene not confidently named. The bases are TGTGCCAGCTCACCACTGAGCTACACTGCATCCCAAGAGACCCAGTACTTC. It translates as CASSPLSYTASQETQYF.